These 20 T cell receptor beta chains were sequenced from one sample in a study of blood T cells in healthy people across ages. Sample-barcoded 5' priming and a J-beta primer mix drove a second PCR of 7 to 11 cycles. Via MiXCR, TCRdb re-called the 5' RACE reads, giving one row per CDR3 protein. The data contain approximately 790,000 distinct CDR3 sequences, around two thirds of them singletons. Material: blood. Receptors were obtained from a man under 40 in good health.

The chain joins TRBV6-2 or TRBV6-3 to TRBJ1-2, with D unclear. Deletions cut 0 bases from V and 2 bases from J, with 4 bases between. The CDR3 consists of 13 residues. Germline V gene data show CDR1 as MNHEY and CDR2 as SVGEGT. CDR3 DNA: TGTGCCAGCAGTTACTCAGAGAACTATGGCTACACCTTC. It encodes CASSYSENYGYTF.

This chain connects TRBV25-1 to TRBJ2-2; TRBD1 agrees at 7 bases. CDR1 and CDR2 (germline): MGHDK, SYGVNS. The CDR3 sequence is 16 residues long. The J segment lost 3 bases and the V segment lost 5 bases, leaving 9 bases of the junction unmatched. CDR3 region: CASSQPGGRYTGELFF. The CDR3 DNA follows: TGTGCCAGCAGTCAACCAGGGGGACGGTACACCGGGGAGCTGTTTTTT. The whole variable domain, filled in from reference TRBV25-1 and TRBJ2-2, reads EADIYQTPRYLVIGTGKKITLECSQTMGHDKMYWYQQDPGMELHLIHYSYGVNSTEKGDLSSESTVSRIRTEHFPLTLESARPSHTSQYLCASSQPGGRYTGELFFGEGSRLTVL.

This clonotype has just one count. The CDR3 sequence is CAARGDTEAFF. The CDR3 nucleotides are TGTGCCGCCCGTGGGGACACTGAAGCTTTCTTT. The chain recombines TRBV10-3 with TRBJ1-1; no clear D. CDR1 ENHRY and CDR2 SYGVKD come from the germline V gene. CDR3 size: 11 residues. The V end lost 11 bases, the J end lost 3 bases, and 10 bases lay between the germline ends.

This chain links TRBV6-6 with TRBJ2-5; D is possibly TRBD2 (6 bases). V shed 2 bases and J shed 11 bases, with 18 bases lying between them. The length of the CDR3 is 14 residues. CDR1 and CDR2 from the germline V gene are MNHNY and SVGAGI (reference sequence). The CDR3 loop is CASSYQDHPREQYF. CDR3 coding DNA: TGTGCCAGCAGTTACCAGGACCACCCTCGGGAGCAGTACTTC.

The genes are TRBV20-1 and TRBJ1-2, with D unresolved. Germline V gene lookup returns CDR1 DFQATT and CDR2 SNEGSKA (reference sequence). There are 11 residues in the CDR3. The V and J ends lost 5 bases and 8 bases respectively, with 12 bases between them. The CDR3 loop is CSAAKVQGYTF. The DNA for the CDR3 is TGCAGTGCTGCCAAAGTTCAAGGCTACACCTTC.

V usage is TRBV27 and J usage is TRBJ2-7; D gene uncertain. The CDR3 is 14 residues long. In germline, CDR1 is MNHEY, CDR2 SMNVEV (reference sequence). The V gene lost 3 bases and the J gene lost 3 bases, with 12 bases spanning the gap. CDR3 in amino acids: CASSLGRLGYEQYF. The CDR3 nucleotides read TGTGCCAGCAGTTTGGGCAGACTGGGCTACGAGCAGTACTTC.

The chain couples TRBV28 to TRBJ1-3; tentatively, D is TRBD1 (6 bases). Trimming pared 6 bases from V and 4 bases from J, leaving 13 bases between. CDR1 and CDR2 from the germline V gene are MDHEN and SYDVKM. The CDR3 consists of 14 residues. The CDR3 sequence: CASSRRGRGNTIYF. The CDR3 nucleotides read TGTGCCAGCAGCAGGAGGGGGAGGGGAAACACCATATATTTT.

This clonotype was observed a handful of times. The chain uses TRBV20-1 and TRBJ2-7; 10 bases agree with TRBD1. V lost 1 base, J lost 2 bases, and 11 bases stayed unmatched. The length of the CDR3 is 17 residues. Germline V gene sequence: CDR1 DFQATT, CDR2 SNEGSKA (reference sequence). CDR3 DNA sequence: TGCAGTGCTAGAGGAGAGCGGGGACAGGGGCTCCCCTACGAGCAGTACTTC. Protein: CSARGERGQGLPYEQYF.

With respect to this clonotype: One junction end disagrees with the germline gene, perhaps due to a read error. This chain joins TRBV29-1 and TRBJ2-5; D unclear. CDR3 length equals 12 residues. Per the germline V gene, CDR1 is SQVTM and CDR2 is ANQGSEA. The CDR3, as DNA: TGCGGCGTTGACACCTACCAAGAGACCCAGTACTTC. Amino acids: CGVDTYQETQYF. The variable domain in full, with the rest retrieved from reference TRBV29-1 and TRBJ2-5, is SAVISQKPSRDICQRGTSLTIQCQVDSQVTMMFWYRQQPGQSLTLIATANQGSEATYESGFVIDKFPISRPNLTFSTLTVSNMSPEDSSIYLCGVDTYQETQYFGPGTRLLVL.

This chain uses TRBV4-1 with TRBJ2-7, with 9 bases matching TRBD2. CDR1 is MGHRA, CDR2 YSYEKL, per germline. The V gene end was trimmed by 3 bases and the J gene end by 3 bases; junction bases not matched to a gene: 6. This CDR3 has 15 residues. The CDR3 bases are TGCGCCAGCAGCCACATCCTAGCGGGGCTCTACGAGCAGTACTTC. This encodes CASSHILAGLYEQYF.

The chain couples TRBV7-9 to TRBJ2-1; perhaps TRBD1 as D (5 bases). The CDR3 spans 14 residues. V shed 6 bases and J shed 4 bases, with 13 bases lying between them. Per germline, CDR1 SEHNR and CDR2 FQNEAQ (reference sequence). This chain's CDR3 is CASRQALVYNEQFF. Here the CDR3 DNA reads TGTGCCAGCAGACAGGCGTTGGTATACAATGAGCAGTTCTTC.

V usage is TRBV3-1 and J usage is TRBJ2-1, with a tentative D call TRBD2 (5 bases). Germline V gene sequence: CDR1 LGHDT, CDR2 YNNKEL (reference sequence). The CDR3 has 14 amino acids. V shed 2 bases and J shed 9 bases, with 14 bases lying between them. For the CDR3, the DNA is TGTGCCAGCAGCCAATCAGGCGGGCGCAGTGAGCAGTTCTTC. Its protein product is CASSQSGGRSEQFF.

J is TRBJ1-1 and V is TRBV11-2; weak D call: TRBD1 (6 bases). The CDR3 is made up of 15 amino acids. Germline V gene lookup returns CDR1 SGHAT and CDR2 FQNNGV. With 4 bases removed from V and 0 bases from J, the gap between germline ends came to 12 bases. The chain's CDR3 is CASSSSDSMNTEAFF. CDR3 nucleotide sequence: TGTGCCAGCAGCTCATCGGACAGCATGAACACTGAAGCTTTCTTT. Full variable domain (outside the CDR3, taken from reference TRBV11-2 and TRBJ1-1): EAGVAQSPRYKIIEKRQSVAFWCNPISGHATLYWYQQILGQGPKLLIQFQNNGVVDDSQLPKDRFSAERLKGVDSTLKIQPAKLEDSAVYLCASSSSDSMNTEAFFGQGTRLTVV.

This chain connects TRBV29-1 to TRBJ1-1; D gene unclear. V was cut by 7 bases and J by 4 bases, with 13 bases left in between. This CDR3 comprises 12 residues. Germline V CDR1 and CDR2: SQVTM, ANQGSEA. CDR3 sequence: CSEWPRSTEAFF. CDR3 DNA sequence: TGCAGCGAGTGGCCCCGCAGCACTGAAGCTTTCTTT.

The table lists this clonotype with a few counts. This chain joins TRBV20-1 and TRBJ2-5; TRBD1 aligns across 9 bases. The CDR3 consists of 16 residues. Germline CDR1 reads DFQATT; CDR2 reads SNEGSKA (reference sequence). The J segment lost 2 bases and the V segment lost 6 bases, leaving 13 bases of the junction unmatched. CDR3 in DNA: TGCAGTGCGATGAACAGGGGGCCGCTCGGACAAGAGACCCAGTACTTC. Protein: CSAMNRGPLGQETQYF.

The J gene is TRBJ1-1, the V gene TRBV25-1; 7 positions agree with TRBD1. Germline CDR1 and CDR2: MGHDK and SYGVNS. The CDR3 consists of 16 residues. V trimming: 6 bases; J trimming: 0 bases; junction bases outside the gene matches: 10. Here the CDR3 DNA reads TGTGCCAGCAGCGTGGGCAGGGGGGTCATGAACACTGAAGCTTTCTTT. It yields the protein CASSVGRGVMNTEAFF.

This clonotype was counted once. This chain uses TRBV20-1 with TRBJ1-1; D call uncertain. This CDR3 comprises 11 residues. Per the germline V gene, CDR1 is DFQATT and CDR2 is SNEGSKA (reference sequence). Trimming removed 3 bases from V and 1 base from J, with 3 bases in between. The CDR3, as DNA: TGCAGTGCTAGTCAGAACACTGAAGCTTTCTTT. It translates to CSASQNTEAFF.

The chain uses TRBV5-6 and TRBJ2-7; unclear D gene. Germline loops: CDR1 SGHDT, CDR2 YYEEEE. Trimming left V 0 bases short and J 3 bases short, with 7 bases between. The CDR3 has 13 residues. CDR3 DNA: TGTGCCAGCAGCTTGGCTCACAACTACGAGCAGTACTTC. This encodes CASSLAHNYEQYF.

This chain connects TRBV18 to TRBJ2-3, with 11 bases that match TRBD1. J was trimmed by 6 bases and V by 3 bases; bases with no gene match: 5. From germline, CDR1 is KGHSH and CDR2 LQKENI. This CDR3 spans 15 amino acids. CDR3 loop: CASSPRTGGSDTQYF. CDR3 coding DNA: TGTGCCAGCTCACCCAGGACAGGGGGCTCGGATACGCAGTATTTT.

The chain is built from TRBV28 and TRBJ2-5; the D call may be TRBD1 or TRBD2 (7 bases each). The germline V gene has CDR1 MDHEN and CDR2 SYDVKM. The CDR3 totals 14 residues. The germline V and J ends were trimmed by 7 bases and 5 bases, with 17 bases remaining between them. This CDR3 is CASTLTGRVETQYF. CDR3 nucleotide sequence: TGTGCCAGCACCCTGACAGGGAGGGTGGAGACCCAGTACTTC.